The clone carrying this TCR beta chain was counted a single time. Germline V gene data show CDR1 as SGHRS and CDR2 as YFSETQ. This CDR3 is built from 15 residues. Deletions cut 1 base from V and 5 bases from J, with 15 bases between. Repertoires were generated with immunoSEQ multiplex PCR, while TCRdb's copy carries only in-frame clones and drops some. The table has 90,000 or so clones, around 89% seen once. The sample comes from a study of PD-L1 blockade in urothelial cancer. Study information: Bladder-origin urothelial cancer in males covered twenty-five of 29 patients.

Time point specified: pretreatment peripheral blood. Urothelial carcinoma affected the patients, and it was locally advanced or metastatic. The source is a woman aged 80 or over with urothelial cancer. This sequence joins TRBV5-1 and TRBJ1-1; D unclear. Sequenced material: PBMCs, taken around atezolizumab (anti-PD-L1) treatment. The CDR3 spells CASSLSLVDKTEAFF. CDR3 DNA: TGCGCCAGCAGCTTGTCTTTGGTCGACAAGACTGAAGCTTTCTTT.